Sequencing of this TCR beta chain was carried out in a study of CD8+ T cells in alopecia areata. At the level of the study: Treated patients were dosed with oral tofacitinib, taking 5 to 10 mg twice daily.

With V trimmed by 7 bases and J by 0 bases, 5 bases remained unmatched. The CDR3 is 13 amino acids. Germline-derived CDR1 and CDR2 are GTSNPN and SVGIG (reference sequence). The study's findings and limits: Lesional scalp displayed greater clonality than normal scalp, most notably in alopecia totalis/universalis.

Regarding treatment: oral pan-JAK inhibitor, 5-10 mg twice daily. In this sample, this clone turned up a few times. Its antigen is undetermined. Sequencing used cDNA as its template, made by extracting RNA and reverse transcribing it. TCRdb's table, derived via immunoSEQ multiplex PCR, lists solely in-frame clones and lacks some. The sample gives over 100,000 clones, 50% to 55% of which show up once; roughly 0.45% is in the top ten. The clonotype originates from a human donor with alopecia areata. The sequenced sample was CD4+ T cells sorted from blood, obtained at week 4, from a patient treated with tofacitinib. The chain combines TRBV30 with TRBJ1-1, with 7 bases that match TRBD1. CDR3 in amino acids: CAYRTGMNTEAFF. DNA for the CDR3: TGTGCCTATAGGACAGGCATGAACACTGAAGCTTTCTTT. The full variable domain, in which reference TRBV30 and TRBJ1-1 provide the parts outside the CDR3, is SQTIHQWPATLVQPVGSPLSLECTVEGTSNPNLYWYRQAAGRGLQLLFYSVGIGQISSEVPQNLSASRPQDRQFILSSKKLLLSDSGFYLCAYRTGMNTEAFFGQGTRLTVV.